This TCR beta chain stems from a study of OX40 agonist ivuxolimab in advanced cancers. Looking at the study overall: Partial responses, seen in three patients, involved one hepatocellular carcinoma and two cutaneous melanomas.

General study findings and limits: Specificity for antigen went undetermined in the expanded peripheral T cells.

The table came from immunoSEQ multiplex PCR; TCRdb's copy has only in-frame clones and leaves some out. This table holds about 49,000 clones, 85% found once. V gave up 2 bases and J gave up 0 bases; unmatched junction bases: 2. The length of the CDR3 is 15 residues. Germline V gene sequence: CDR1 SGHKS, CDR2 YYEKEE (reference sequence). Turning to this clone: What it binds is not known.

The TCR sequence derives from an adult with an advanced solid tumor such as melanoma, head and neck, liver or kidney cancer. The genes are TRBV5-5 and TRBJ1-1; TRBD1 agrees at 9 bases. Sequences were derived from CD4+ or CD8+ T cells sorted from blood, sampled in a trial of the OX40 agonist ivuxolimab. The CDR3 nucleotides are TGTGCCAGCAGCTTCACAGGGGGCCTGAACACTGAAGCTTTCTTT. Residues: CASSFTGGLNTEAFF.